This T cell receptor beta chain was observed in a study of T cell responses to AZD1222 COVID-19 vaccine. Worth noting for this clone: No antigen is known for it.

V shed 6 bases and J shed 6 bases, with 17 bases lying between them. CDR1 is MRHNA and CDR2 is SNTAGT in the germline V gene. The CDR3 runs to 15 residues. Using immunoSEQ multiplex PCR, the repertoire was profiled, and TCRdb retains in-frame clones only, with some absent. This sample has roughly 140,000 clones; approximately 90% occur once, and the top ten carry about 4.5%. Study-wide findings and caveats: The repertoires were collected only after the peak T cell response. The CD4 TCRs associated with vaccination extended across spike and predominated at 160-218 and 743-854. Once two AZD1222 doses were given, Spike-specific TCR breadth and depth went up. It should be noted that donors were predominantly white British and more often female, and clonal diversity was possibly underestimated.

The receptor comes from an adult in good health. The rearrangement links TRBV6-4 to TRBJ2-2; no firm D call. Sequenced material: peripheral blood, taken on day 0 of AZD1222 vaccination. CDR3 sequence reads: CASSRVSEPSGELFF. The CDR3, as DNA: TGTGCCAGCAGCCGGGTCTCCGAACCTTCCGGGGAGCTGTTTTTT.